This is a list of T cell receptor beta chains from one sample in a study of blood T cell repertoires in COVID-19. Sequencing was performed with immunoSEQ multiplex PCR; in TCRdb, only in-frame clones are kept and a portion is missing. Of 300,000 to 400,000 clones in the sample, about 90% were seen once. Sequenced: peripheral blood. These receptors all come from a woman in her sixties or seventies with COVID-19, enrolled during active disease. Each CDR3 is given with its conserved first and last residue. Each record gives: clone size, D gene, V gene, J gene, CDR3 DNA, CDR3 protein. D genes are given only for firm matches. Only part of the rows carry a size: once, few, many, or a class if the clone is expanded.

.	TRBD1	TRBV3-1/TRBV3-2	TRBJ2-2	TGTGCCAGCAGCCGACAGGGATTTAACACCGGGGAGCTGTTTTTT	CASSRQGFNTGELFF
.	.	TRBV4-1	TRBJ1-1	TGCGCCAGCAGCCAAGCGATAGGGAGTATCCCTGAAGCTTTCTTT	CASSQAIGSIPEAFF
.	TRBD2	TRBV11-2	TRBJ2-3	TGTGCCAGCAGCTTCCTGAGTAGCGGGGGACTGGCAGATACGCAGTATTTT	CASSFLSSGGLADTQYF
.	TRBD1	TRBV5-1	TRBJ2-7	TGCGCCACCCGAAGACAGGGGGCGGAGGAGCAGTACTTC	CATRRQGAEEQYF
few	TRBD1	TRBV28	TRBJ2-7	TGTGCCAGCAGTTCCGCCGGGACAGGGTATTTTTACGAGCAGTACTTC	CASSSAGTGYFYEQYF
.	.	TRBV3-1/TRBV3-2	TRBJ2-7	TGTGCCAGCAGCCGGCGGGGAGAAATTAACGAGCAGTACTTC	CASSRRGEINEQYF
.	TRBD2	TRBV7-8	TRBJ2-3	TGTGCCAGCAGCCCACTACGACTAGCGGGGGGAACAGATACGCAGTATTTT	CASSPLRLAGGTDTQYF
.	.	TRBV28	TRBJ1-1	TGTGCCAGCGCAAGCGGGGGGCAGAGCGACCCTAACACTGAAGCTTTCTTT	CASASGGQSDPNTEAFF
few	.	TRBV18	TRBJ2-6	TGTGCCAGCTCACCCGCAGGCCTCTCTGGGGCCAACGTCCTGACTTTC	CASSPAGLSGANVLTF
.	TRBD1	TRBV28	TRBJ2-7	TGTGCCAGCAGTTCATTCTACGACAGGGGGAACCCCTACGAGCAGTACTTC	CASSSFYDRGNPYEQYF
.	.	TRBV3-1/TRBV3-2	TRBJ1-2	TGTGCCAGCAGTACAGGGACGAGGAGCTACACCTTC	CASSTGTRSYTF
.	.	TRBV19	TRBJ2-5	TGTGCCAGTAGTATAGATCAGAGGCGGCAAGAGACCCAGTACTTC	CASSIDQRRQETQYF
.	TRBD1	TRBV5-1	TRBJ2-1	TGCGCCAGCAGCTCAGCAGGGGGCAATGAGCAGTTCTTC	CASSSAGGNEQFF
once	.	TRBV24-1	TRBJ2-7	TGTGCCACCAGTGCTACCCTCCCCGAGAAGGGGGCCTACGAGCAGTACTTC	CATSATLPEKGAYEQYF
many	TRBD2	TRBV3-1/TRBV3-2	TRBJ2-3	TGTGCCAGCAGCCAGATAGCGGGGGGGCCTCAGTATTTT	CASSQIAGGPQYF
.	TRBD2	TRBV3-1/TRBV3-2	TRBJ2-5	TGTGCCAGCAGCCTGGGAGGGCCCCAGGCGGAGACCCAGTACTTC	CASSLGGPQAETQYF
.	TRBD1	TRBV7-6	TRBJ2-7	TGTGCCAGCAGTTCATACGGGGGACAGGGCTTATCCTACGAGCAGTACTTC	CASSSYGGQGLSYEQYF
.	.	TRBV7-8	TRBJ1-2	TGTGCCAGCAGCTCGAACCTTCTGGCCCCAAACTATGGCTACACCTTC	CASSSNLLAPNYGYTF
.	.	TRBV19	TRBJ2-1	TGTGCCAGTAGTTCCGACAGGAACGACAATGAGCAGTTCTTC	CASSSDRNDNEQFF
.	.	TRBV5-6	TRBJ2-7	TGTGCCAGCGCAAGCGGGGACAACTACGAGCAGTACTTC	CASASGDNYEQYF
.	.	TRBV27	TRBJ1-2	TGTGCCAGCAGTCCCTCGTTATCAGTTGGCTACACCTTC	CASSPSLSVGYTF
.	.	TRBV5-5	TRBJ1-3	TGTGCCAGCAGCTTGGTACTAGAATCTGGAAACACCATATATTTT	CASSLVLESGNTIYF
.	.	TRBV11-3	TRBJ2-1	TGTGCCAGCAGCCCGCGGGCGGTCCCTGAGCAGTTCTTC	CASSPRAVPEQFF
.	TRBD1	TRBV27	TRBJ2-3	TGTGCCAGCACATTTGACAGGGGAAACACAGATACGCAGTATTTT	CASTFDRGNTDTQYF
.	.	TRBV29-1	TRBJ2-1	TGCAGCGTTGAAGTCCGCAATGAGCAGTTCTTC	CSVEVRNEQFF
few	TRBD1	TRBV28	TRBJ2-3	TGTGCCAGCAGTTCTCCTGGACAGGGGACAGATACGCAGTATTTT	CASSSPGQGTDTQYF
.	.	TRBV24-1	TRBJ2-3	TGTGCCACCAGTGATGTGGTCAGGGGTGGCCCAGATACGCAGTATTTT	CATSDVVRGGPDTQYF
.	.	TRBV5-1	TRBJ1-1	TGCGCCAGCAGCTGGGAGGGGTACACTGAAGCTTTCTTT	CASSWEGYTEAFF
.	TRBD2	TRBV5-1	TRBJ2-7	TGCGCCAGCAGCTTGCCGGGGGGGCCTTCCCACGAGCAGTACTTC	CASSLPGGPSHEQYF
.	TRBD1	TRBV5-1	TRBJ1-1	TGCGCCAGCTCCCGGACAGGGGAGGCGAACACTGAAGCTTTCTTT	CASSRTGEANTEAFF
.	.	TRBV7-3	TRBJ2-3	TGTGCCAGCAGCTTAAGCGTCTTGGGCCGGCAGTATTTT	CASSLSVLGRQYF
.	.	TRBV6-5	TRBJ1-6	TGTGCCAGCAGTTTTAGCTTTCGTACGAATTCACCCCTCCACTTT	CASSFSFRTNSPLHF
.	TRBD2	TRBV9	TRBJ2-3	TGTGCCAGCAGCCCTCGGACTAGCGGTAGCACAGATACGCAGTATTTT	CASSPRTSGSTDTQYF
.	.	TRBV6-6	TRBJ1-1	TGTGCCAGCAGTTACAACCGGGTGAACACTGAAGCTTTCTTT	CASSYNRVNTEAFF
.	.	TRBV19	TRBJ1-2	TGTGCCAGTAGTCGGGGATCCGATAACTATGGCTACACCTTC	CASSRGSDNYGYTF
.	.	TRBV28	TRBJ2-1	TGTGCCAGCAGCTCCAGGGATCCTTACGGCTATGAGCAGTTCTTC	CASSSRDPYGYEQFF
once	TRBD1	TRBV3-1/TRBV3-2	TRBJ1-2	TGTGCCAGCAGCCATAGACAGGGGGCGTACACCTTC	CASSHRQGAYTF
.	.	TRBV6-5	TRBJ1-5	TGTGCCAGCAGACCCGACAGGTCTGGGCAGCCCCAGCATTTT	CASRPDRSGQPQHF
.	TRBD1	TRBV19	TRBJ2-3	TGTGCCAGTAGTCGTTCATCCGGGACAGGGTGGACAGATACGCAGTATTTT	CASSRSSGTGWTDTQYF
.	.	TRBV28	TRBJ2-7	TGTGCCAGCAGTTTAGGGCGGGGGCCTTCCTACGAGCAGTACTTC	CASSLGRGPSYEQYF
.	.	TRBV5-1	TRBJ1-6	TGCGCCAGCAGCTTGAGAGGGGGCTCCTATAATTCACCCCTCCACTTT	CASSLRGGSYNSPLHF
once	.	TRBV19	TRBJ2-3	TGTGCCAGTAGTATCCGGGTAGATACGCAGTATTTT	CASSIRVDTQYF
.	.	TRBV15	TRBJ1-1	TGTGCCACCAGCAGACGTAGGACAGCGAACACTGAAGCTTTCTTT	CATSRRRTANTEAFF
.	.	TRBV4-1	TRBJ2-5	TGCGCCAGCAGCCCGAGTCGACAGGTCAGGTCAGAGACCCAGTACTTC	CASSPSRQVRSETQYF